This T cell receptor beta chain originates from a study of blood T cell repertoires in COVID-19. Study in general: The samples span acute and convalescent COVID-19 from the United States, Italy and Spain.

The V end was cut by 4 bases, the J end by 7 bases, with 13 bases between. The CDR3 is 13 amino acids. Looked up from germline, CDR1 is SGHTA and CDR2 is FQGTGA. Using immunoSEQ multiplex PCR, the repertoire was profiled, and TCRdb retains in-frame clones only, with some absent. Of approximately 210,000 clones in the sample, about 83% are singletons; the top ten hold 5% to 6.5%. The chain uses TRBV7-3 and TRBJ1-1; D call uncertain. The sequence was obtained from a woman in her sixties or seventies with active or convalescent COVID-19. The source material was peripheral blood. The DNA for the CDR3 is TGTGCCAGCAGCTATGCTCGGGGTGGTGAAGCTTTCTTT. This sequence encodes CASSYARGGEAFF.